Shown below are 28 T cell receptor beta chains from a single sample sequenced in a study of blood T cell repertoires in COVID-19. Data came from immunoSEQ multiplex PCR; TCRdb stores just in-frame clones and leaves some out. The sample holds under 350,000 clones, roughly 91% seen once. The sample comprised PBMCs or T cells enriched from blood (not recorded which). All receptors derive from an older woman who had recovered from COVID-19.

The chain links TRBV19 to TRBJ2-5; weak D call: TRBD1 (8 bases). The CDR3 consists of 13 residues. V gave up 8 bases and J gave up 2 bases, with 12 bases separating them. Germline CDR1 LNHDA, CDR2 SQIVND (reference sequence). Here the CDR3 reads CASGRDRQETQYF. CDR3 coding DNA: TGTGCCAGTGGGAGGGACAGGCAAGAGACCCAGTACTTC.

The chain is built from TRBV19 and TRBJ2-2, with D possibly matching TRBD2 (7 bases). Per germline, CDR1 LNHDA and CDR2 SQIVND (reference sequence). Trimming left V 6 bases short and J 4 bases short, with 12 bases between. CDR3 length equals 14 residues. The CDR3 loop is CASRRGGITGELFF. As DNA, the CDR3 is TGTGCCAGTAGGAGGGGGGGCATCACCGGGGAGCTGTTTTTT. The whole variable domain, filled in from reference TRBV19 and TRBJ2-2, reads DGGITQSPKYLFRKEGQNVTLSCEQNLNHDAMYWYRQDPGQGLRLIYYSQIVNDFQKGDIAEGYSVSREKKESFPLTVTSAQKNPTAFYLCASRRGGITGELFFGEGSRLTVL.

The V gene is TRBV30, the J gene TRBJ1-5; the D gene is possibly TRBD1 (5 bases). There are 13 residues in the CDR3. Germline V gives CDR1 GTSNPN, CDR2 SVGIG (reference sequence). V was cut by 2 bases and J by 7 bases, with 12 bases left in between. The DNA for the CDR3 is TGTGCCTGGAGTCTCGGGGGAGAACAGCCCCAGCATTTT. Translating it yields CAWSLGGEQPQHF.

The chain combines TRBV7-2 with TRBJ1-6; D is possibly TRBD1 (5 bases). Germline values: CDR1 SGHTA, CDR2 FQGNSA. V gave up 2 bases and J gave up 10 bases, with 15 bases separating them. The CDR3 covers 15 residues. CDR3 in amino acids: CASSLLQRGDSPLHF. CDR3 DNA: TGTGCCAGCAGCTTATTACAGCGGGGGGACTCACCCCTCCACTTT. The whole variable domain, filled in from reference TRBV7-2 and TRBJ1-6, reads GAGVSQSPSNKVTEKGKDVELRCDPISGHTALYWYRQSLGQGLEFLIYFQGNSAPDKSGLPSDRFSAERTGGSVSTLTIQRTQQEDSAVYLCASSLLQRGDSPLHFGNGTRLTVT.

CDR3 sequence (DNA): TGCGCCAGCAGACTCTTAGAAAGGGGCACCGGGGAGCTGTTTTTT. Translation: CASRLLERGTGELFF. The chain is built from TRBV5-1 and TRBJ2-2; D perhaps matches TRBD1 (5 bases). The CDR3 is made up of 15 amino acids. The germline gives CDR1 SGHRS, CDR2 YFSETQ. V was cut by 5 bases and J by 4 bases, with 15 bases left in between.

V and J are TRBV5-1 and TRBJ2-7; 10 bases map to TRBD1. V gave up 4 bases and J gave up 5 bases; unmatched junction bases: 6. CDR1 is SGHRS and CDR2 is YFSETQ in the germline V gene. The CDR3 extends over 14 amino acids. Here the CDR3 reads CASSPGTGADEQYF. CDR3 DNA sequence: TGCGCCAGCAGCCCCGGGACAGGGGCGGACGAGCAGTACTTC. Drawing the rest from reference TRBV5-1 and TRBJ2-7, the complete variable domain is KAGVTQTPRYLIKTRGQQVTLSCSPISGHRSVSWYQQTPGQGLQFLFEYFSETQRNKGNFPGRFSGRQFSNSRSEMNVSTLELGDSALYLCASSPGTGADEQYFGPGTRLTVT.

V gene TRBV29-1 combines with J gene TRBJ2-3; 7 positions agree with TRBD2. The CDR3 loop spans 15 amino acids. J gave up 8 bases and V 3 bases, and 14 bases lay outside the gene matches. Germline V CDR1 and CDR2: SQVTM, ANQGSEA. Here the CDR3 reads CSVEGIAGSGGTQYF. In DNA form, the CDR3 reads TGCAGCGTTGAGGGTATAGCAGGATCGGGGGGTACGCAGTATTTT.

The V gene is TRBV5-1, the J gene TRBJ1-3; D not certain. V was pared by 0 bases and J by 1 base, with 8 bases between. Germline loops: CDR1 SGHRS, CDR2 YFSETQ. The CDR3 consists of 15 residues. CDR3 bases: TGCGCCAGCAGCTTGGGCGGGGTGTCTGGAAACACCATATATTTT. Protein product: CASSLGGVSGNTIYF.

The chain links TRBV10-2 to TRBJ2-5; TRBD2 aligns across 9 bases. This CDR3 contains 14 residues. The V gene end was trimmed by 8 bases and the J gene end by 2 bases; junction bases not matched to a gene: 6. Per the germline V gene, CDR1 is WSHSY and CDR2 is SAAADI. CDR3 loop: CASGLAGVQETQYF. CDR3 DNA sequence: TGCGCCAGCGGGTTAGCGGGGGTGCAAGAGACCCAGTACTTC.

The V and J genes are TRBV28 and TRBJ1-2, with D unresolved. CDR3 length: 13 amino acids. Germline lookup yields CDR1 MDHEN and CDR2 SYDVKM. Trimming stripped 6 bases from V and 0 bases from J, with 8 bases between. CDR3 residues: CASRVQPNYGYTF. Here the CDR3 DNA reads TGTGCCAGCAGAGTACAGCCTAACTATGGCTACACCTTC.

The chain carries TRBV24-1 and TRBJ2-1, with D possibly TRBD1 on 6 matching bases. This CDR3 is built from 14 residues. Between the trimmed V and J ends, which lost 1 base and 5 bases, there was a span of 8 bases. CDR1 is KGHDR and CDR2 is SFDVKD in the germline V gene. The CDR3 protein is CATSDLGDNNEQFF. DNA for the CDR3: TGTGCCACCAGTGATTTAGGGGACAACAATGAGCAGTTCTTC.

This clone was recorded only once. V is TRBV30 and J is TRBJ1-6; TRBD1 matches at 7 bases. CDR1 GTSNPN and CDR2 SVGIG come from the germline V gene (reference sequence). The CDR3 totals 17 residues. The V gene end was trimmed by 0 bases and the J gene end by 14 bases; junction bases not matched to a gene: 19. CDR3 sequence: CAWSVGSRQGLRAALHF. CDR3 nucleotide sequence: TGTGCCTGGAGTGTAGGATCTAGACAGGGACTTCGTGCGGCCCTCCACTTT.

The CDR3 is CASSNRGRGWSTGYEQYF. CDR3 bases: TGTGCCAGCAGTAACAGGGGTCGCGGATGGTCAACTGGGTACGAGCAGTACTTC. The rearrangement uses TRBV28 and TRBJ2-7, with 7 bases lining up with TRBD1. The germline V gene encodes CDR1 MDHEN and CDR2 SYDVKM. Unmatched junction bases numbered 20, after V lost 5 bases and J lost 4 bases. The CDR3 length is 18 residues.

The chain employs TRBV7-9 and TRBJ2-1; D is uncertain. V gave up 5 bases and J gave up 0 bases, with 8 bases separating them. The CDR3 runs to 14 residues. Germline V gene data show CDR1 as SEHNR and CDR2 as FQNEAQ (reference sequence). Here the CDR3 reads CASSRGSSYNEQFF. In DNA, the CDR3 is TGTGCCAGCAGCCGCGGTAGCTCCTACAATGAGCAGTTCTTC. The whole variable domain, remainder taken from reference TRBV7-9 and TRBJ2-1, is DTGVSQNPRHKITKRGQNVTFRCDPISEHNRLYWYRQTLGQGPEFLTYFQNEAQLEKSRLLSDRFSAERPKGSFSTLEIQRTEQGDSAMYLCASSRGSSYNEQFFGPGTRLTVL.

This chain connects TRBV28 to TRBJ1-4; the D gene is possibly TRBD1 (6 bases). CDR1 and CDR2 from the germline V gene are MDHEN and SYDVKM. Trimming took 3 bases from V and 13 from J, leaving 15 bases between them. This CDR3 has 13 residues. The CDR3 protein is CASSFLYDRRLFF. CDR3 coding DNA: TGTGCCAGCAGTTTCTTATACGACAGGAGACTGTTTTTT. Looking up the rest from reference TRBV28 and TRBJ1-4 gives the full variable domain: DVKVTQSSRYLVKRTGEKVFLECVQDMDHENMFWYRQDPGLGLRLIYFSYDVKMKEKGDIPEGYSVSREKKERFSLILESASTNQTSMYLCASSFLYDRRLFFGSGTQLSVL.

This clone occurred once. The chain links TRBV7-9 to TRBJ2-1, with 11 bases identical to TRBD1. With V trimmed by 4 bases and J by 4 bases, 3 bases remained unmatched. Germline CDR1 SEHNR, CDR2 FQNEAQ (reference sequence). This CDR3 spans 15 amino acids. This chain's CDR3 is CASSSGQGDYNEQFF. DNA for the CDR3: TGTGCCAGCAGCTCGGGACAGGGGGATTACAATGAGCAGTTCTTC.

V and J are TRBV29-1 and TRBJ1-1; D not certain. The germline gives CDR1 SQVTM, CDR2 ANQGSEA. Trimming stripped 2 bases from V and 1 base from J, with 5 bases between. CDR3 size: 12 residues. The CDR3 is CSVEPGNTEAFF. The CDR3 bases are TGCAGCGTTGAACCAGGGAACACTGAAGCTTTCTTT.

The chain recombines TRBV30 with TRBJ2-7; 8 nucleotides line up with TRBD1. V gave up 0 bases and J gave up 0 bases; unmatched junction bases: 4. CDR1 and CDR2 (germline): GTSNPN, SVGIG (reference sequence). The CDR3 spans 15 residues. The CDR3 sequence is CAWSVAGTGSYEQYF. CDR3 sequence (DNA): TGTGCCTGGAGTGTAGCCGGGACAGGCTCCTACGAGCAGTACTTC.

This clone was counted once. Here the CDR3 reads CAISESDSGRARTDTQYF. The CDR3 bases are TGTGCCATCAGTGAGTCCGATAGCGGGAGGGCCAGGACAGATACGCAGTATTTT. The gene calls are TRBV10-3 and TRBJ2-3, with 11 bases identical to TRBD2. The germline CDR1 and CDR2 sequences are ENHRY and SYGVKD. CDR3 length: 18 amino acids. With 0 bases clipped from V and 3 bases from J, the junction kept 8 bases outside the gene matches.

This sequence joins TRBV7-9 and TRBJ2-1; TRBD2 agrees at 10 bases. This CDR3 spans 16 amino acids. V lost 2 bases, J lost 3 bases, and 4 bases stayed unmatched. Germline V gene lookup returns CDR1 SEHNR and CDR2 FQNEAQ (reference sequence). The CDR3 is CASSLSASGGYNEQFF. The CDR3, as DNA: TGTGCCAGCAGCTTATCGGCTAGCGGGGGCTACAATGAGCAGTTCTTC.

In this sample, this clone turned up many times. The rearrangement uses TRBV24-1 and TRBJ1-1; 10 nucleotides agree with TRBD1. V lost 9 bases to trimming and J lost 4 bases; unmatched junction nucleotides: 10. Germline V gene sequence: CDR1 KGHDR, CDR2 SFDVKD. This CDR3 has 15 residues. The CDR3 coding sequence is TGTGCCACCTCACGACAGGGGGCGGGTGGCACTGAAGCTTTCTTT. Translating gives CATSRQGAGGTEAFF.

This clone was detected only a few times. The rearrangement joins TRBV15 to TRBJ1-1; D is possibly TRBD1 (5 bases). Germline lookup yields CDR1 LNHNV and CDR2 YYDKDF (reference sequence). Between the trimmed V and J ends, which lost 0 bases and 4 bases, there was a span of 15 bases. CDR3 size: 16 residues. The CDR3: CATSRDPVGGITEAFF. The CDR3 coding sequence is TGTGCCACCAGCAGAGATCCGGTTGGGGGGATCACTGAAGCTTTCTTT.

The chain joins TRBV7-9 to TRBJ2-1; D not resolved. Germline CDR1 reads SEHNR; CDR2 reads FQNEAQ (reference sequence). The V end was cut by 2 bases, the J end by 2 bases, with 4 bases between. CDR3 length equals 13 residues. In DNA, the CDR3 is TGTGCCAGCAGCTTATCAACCTACAATGAGCAGTTCTTC. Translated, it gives CASSLSTYNEQFF.

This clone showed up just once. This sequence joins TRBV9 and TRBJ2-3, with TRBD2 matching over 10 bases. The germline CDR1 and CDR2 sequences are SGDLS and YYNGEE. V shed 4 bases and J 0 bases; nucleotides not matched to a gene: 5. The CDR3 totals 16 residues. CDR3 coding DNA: TGTGCCAGCAGCAGAGGACTAGCGGTTAGCACAGATACGCAGTATTTT. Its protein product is CASSRGLAVSTDTQYF.

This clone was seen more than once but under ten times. The CDR3, as DNA: TGTGCCAGCAGTTTCTACACCGGGGAGCTGTTTTTT. Amino acid sequence: CASSFYTGELFF. The V and J genes are TRBV12-3 or TRBV12-4 and TRBJ2-2; D remains ambiguous. The CDR3 covers 12 residues. V was trimmed by 3 bases and J by 3 bases, leaving 2 bases between them.

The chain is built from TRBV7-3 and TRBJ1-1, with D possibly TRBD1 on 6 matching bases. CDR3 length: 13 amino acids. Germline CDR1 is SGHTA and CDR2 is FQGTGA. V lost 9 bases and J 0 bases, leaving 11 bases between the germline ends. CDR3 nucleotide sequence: TGTGCCAGTCAACAGGGCTTGAACACTGAAGCTTTCTTT. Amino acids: CASQQGLNTEAFF.

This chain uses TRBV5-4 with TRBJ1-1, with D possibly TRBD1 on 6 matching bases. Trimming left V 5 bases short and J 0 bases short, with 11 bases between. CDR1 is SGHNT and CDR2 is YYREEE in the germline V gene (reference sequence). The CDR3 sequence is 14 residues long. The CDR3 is CASRRDRMNTEAFF. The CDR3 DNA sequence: TGTGCCAGCAGGAGAGACAGGATGAACACTGAAGCTTTCTTT.

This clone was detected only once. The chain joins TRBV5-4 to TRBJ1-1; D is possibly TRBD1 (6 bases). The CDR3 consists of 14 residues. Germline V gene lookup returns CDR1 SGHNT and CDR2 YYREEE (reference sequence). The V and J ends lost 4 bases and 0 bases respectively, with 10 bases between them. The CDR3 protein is CASSPQGMNTEAFF. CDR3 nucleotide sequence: TGTGCCAGCAGCCCTCAGGGGATGAACACTGAAGCTTTCTTT. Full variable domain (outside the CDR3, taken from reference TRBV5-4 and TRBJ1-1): ETGVTQSPTHLIKTRGQQVTLRCSSQSGHNTVSWYQQALGQGPQFIFQYYREEENGRGNFPPRFSGLQFPNYSSELNVNALELDDSALYLCASSPQGMNTEAFFGQGTRLTVV.